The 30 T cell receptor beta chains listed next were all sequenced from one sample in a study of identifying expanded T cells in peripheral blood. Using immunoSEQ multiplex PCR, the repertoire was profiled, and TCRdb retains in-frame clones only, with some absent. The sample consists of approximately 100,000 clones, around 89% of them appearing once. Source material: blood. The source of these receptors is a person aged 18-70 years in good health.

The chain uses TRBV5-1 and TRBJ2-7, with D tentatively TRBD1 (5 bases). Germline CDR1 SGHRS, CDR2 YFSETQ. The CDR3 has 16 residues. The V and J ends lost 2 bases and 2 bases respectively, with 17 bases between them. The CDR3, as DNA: TGCGCCAGCAGCTTAGAGCGAAGGGGCTGGGCCTACGAGCAGTACTTC. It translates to CASSLERRGWAYEQYF.

The CDR3 here is CASSRTGRVEQYF. Here the CDR3 DNA reads TGTGCCAGCAGCCGGACGGGGAGGGTTGAGCAGTACTTC. The chain uses TRBV11-2 and TRBJ2-7; the match to TRBD2 covers 7 bases. This CDR3 has 13 residues. Germline loops: CDR1 SGHAT, CDR2 FQNNGV. The trim removed 5 bases at V and 7 bases at J, leaving 8 bases unmatched.

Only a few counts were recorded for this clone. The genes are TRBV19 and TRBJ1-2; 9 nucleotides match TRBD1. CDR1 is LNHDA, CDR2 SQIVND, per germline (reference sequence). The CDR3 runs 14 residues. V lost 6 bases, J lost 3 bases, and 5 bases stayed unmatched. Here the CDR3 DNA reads TGTGCCAGTAGCGGACAGGGGAGCCACTATGGCTACACCTTC. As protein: CASSGQGSHYGYTF.

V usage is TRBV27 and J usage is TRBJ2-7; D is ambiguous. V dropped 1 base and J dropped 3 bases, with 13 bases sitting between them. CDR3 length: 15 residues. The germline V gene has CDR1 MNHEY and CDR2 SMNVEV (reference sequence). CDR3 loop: CASSLWAALNYEQYF. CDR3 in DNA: TGTGCCAGCAGTTTATGGGCAGCCTTAAACTACGAGCAGTACTTC.

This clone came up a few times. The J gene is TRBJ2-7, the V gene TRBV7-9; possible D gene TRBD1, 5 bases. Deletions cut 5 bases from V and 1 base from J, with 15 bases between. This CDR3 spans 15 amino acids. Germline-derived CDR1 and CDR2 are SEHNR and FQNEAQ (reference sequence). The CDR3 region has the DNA TGTGCCAGCAGCACAGGCCTTGGTCCATCCTACGAGCAGTACTTC. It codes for CASSTGLGPSYEQYF.

The CDR3 spells CASSSTESVSNSPLHF. CDR3 coding DNA: TGTGCCAGCAGTTCCACGGAGTCCGTTTCAAATTCACCCCTCCACTTT. The rearrangement uses TRBV28 and TRBJ1-6; D is undetermined. The CDR3 extends over 16 amino acids. The germline V gene has CDR1 MDHEN and CDR2 SYDVKM. Trimming stripped 4 bases from V and 7 bases from J, with 17 bases between.

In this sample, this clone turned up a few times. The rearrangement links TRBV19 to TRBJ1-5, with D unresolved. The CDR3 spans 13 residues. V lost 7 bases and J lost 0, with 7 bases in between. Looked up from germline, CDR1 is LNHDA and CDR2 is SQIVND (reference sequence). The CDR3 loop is CASTRFSNQPQHF. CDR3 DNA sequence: TGTGCCAGTACTCGCTTTAGCAATCAGCCCCAGCATTTT.

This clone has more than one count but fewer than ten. CDR3: CASSQGDTEAFF. The CDR3 coding sequence is TGTGCCAGCAGCCAGGGGGACACTGAAGCTTTCTTT. J is TRBJ1-1 and V is TRBV4-2; perhaps TRBD1 as D (5 bases). Trimming cost V 3 bases and J 3 bases, with 5 bases left between them. Germline CDR1 and CDR2: LGHNA and YNFKEQ. This CDR3 spans 12 amino acids.

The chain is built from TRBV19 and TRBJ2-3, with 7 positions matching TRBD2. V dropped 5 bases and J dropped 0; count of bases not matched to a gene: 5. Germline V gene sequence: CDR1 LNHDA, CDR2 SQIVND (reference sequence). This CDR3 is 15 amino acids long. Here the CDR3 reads CASSLTRGSTDTQYF. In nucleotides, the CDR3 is TGTGCCAGTAGTCTTACGCGGGGGAGCACAGATACGCAGTATTTT. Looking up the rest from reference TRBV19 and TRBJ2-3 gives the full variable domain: DGGITQSPKYLFRKEGQNVTLSCEQNLNHDAMYWYRQDPGQGLRLIYYSQIVNDFQKGDIAEGYSVSREKKESFPLTVTSAQKNPTAFYLCASSLTRGSTDTQYFGPGTRLTVL.

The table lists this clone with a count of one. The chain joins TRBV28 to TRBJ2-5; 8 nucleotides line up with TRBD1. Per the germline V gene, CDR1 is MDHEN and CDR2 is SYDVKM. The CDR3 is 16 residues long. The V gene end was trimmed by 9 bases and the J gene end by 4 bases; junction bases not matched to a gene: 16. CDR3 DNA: TGTGCCAGTCGAGCCCCCGGACAGGGTGGAGGAGAGACCCAGTACTTC. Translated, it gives CASRAPGQGGGETQYF.

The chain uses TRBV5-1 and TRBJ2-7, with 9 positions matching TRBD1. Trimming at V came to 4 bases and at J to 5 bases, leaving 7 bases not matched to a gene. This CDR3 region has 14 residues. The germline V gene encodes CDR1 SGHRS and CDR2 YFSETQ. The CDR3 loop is CASSVDRGNDEQYF. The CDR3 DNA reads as TGCGCCAGCAGCGTAGACAGGGGGAACGACGAGCAGTACTTC.

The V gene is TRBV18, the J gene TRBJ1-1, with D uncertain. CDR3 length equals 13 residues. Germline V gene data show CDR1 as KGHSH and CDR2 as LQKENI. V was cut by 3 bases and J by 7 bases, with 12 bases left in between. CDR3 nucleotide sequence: TGTGCCAGCTCACCTTCCGGAGGGATTGAAGCTTTCTTT. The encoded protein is CASSPSGGIEAFF. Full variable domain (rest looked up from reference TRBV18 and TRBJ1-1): NAGVMQNPRHLVRRRGQEARLRCSPMKGHSHVYWYRQLPEEGLKFMVYLQKENIIDESGMPKERFSAEFPKEGPSILRIQQVVRGDSAAYFCASSPSGGIEAFFGQGTRLTVV.

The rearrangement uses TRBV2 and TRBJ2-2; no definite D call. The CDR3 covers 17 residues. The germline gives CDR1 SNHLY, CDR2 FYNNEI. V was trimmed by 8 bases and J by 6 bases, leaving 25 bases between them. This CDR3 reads CASEPIGLSELAGELFF. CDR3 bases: TGTGCCAGCGAACCCATAGGTCTCTCCGAACTGGCCGGGGAGCTGTTTTTT.

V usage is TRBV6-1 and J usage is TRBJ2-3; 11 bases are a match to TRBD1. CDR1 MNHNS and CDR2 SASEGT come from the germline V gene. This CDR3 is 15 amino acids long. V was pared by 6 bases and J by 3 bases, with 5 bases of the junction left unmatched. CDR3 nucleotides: TGTGCCAGCAGAGATGGGGACAGGGGGACAGATACGCAGTATTTT. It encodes CASRDGDRGTDTQYF.

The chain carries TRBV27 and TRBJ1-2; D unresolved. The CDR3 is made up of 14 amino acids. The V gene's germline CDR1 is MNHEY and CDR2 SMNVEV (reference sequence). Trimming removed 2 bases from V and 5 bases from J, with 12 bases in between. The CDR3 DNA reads TGTGCCAGCAGTTTAGGGAGGGAATGGTATGGCTACACCTTC. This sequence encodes CASSLGREWYGYTF.

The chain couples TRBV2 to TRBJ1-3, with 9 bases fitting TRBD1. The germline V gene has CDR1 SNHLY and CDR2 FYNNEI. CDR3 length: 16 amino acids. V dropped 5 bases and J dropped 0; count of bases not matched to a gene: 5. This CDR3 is CASSKQGAFSGNTIYF. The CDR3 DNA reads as TGTGCCAGCAGTAAACAGGGGGCCTTCTCTGGAAACACCATATATTTT.

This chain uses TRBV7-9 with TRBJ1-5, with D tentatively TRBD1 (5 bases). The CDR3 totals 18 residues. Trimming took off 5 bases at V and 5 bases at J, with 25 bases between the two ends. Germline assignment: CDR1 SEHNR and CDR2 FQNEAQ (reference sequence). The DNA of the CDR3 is TGTGCCAGCAGCCTTAGCGCAGGGAGTAGGCCCGGCGATCAGCCCCAGCATTTT. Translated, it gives CASSLSAGSRPGDQPQHF.

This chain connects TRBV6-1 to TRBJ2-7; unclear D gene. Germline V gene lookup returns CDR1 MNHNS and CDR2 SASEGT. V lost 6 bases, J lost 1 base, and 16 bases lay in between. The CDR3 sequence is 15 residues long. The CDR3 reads CASSKEVLLSYEQYF. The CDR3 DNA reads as TGTGCCAGCAGCAAGGAAGTCCTCCTATCCTACGAGCAGTACTTC.

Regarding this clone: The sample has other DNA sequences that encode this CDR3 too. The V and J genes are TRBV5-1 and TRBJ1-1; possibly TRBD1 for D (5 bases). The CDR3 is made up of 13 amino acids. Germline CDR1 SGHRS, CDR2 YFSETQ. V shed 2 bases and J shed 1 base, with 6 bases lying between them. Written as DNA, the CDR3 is TGCGCCAGCAGCTTTCAGGGGAACACTGAAGCTTTCTTT. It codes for CASSFQGNTEAFF.

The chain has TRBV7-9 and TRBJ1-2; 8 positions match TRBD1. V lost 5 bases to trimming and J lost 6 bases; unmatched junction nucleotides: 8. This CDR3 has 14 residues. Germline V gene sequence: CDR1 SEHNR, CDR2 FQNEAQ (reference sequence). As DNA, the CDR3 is TGTGCCAGCAGCCCTTGGACAGGGATCGATGGCTACACCTTC. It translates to CASSPWTGIDGYTF.

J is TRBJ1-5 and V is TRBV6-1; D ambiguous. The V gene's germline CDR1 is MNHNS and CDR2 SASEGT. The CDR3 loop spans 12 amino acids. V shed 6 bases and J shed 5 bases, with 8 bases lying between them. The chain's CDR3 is CASSDWYQPQHF. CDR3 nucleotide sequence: TGTGCCAGCAGCGACTGGTATCAGCCCCAGCATTTT.

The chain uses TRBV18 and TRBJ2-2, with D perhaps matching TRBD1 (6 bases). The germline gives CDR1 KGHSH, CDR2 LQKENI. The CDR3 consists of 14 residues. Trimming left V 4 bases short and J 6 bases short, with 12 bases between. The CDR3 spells CASSQGQMAGELFF. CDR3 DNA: TGTGCCAGCTCACAGGGACAAATGGCCGGGGAGCTGTTTTTT.

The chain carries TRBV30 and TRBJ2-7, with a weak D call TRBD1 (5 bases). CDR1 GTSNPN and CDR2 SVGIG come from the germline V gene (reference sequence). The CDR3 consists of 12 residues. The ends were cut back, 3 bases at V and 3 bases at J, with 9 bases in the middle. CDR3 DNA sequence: TGTGCCTGGAGCGCAGGGATCTACGAGCAGTACTTC. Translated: CAWSAGIYEQYF.

The DNA of the CDR3 is TGTGCCAGCTCACCGACAGGCCTAGAGCAGTACTTC. This encodes CASSPTGLEQYF. The V gene is TRBV18, the J gene TRBJ2-7; a weak D match, TRBD1 (6 bases). This CDR3 has 12 amino acids. Trimming left V 3 bases short and J 7 bases short, with 10 bases between. CDR1 and CDR2 (germline): KGHSH, LQKENI.

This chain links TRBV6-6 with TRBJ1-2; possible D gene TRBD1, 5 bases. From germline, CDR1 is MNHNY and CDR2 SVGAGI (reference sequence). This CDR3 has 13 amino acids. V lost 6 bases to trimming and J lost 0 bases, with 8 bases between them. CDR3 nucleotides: TGTGCCAGCAGACGACAGACTAACTATGGCTACACCTTC. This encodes CASRRQTNYGYTF.

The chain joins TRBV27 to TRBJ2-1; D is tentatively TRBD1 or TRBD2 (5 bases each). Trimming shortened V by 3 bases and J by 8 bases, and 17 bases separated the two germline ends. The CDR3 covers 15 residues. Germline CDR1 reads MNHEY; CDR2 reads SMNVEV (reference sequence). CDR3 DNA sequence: TGTGCCAGCAGTTTCCCCGGTGGGGGTAGCCATGAGCAGTTCTTC. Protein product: CASSFPGGGSHEQFF.

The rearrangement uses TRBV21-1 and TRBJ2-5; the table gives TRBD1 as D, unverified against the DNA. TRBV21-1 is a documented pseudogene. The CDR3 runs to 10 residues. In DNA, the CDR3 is TGCAGACAGGCGGAAGAGACCCAGTACTTC. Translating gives CRQAEETQYF.

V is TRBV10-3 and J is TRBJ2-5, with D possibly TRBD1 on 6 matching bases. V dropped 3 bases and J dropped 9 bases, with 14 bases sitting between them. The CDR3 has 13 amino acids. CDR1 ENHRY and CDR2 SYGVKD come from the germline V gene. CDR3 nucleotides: TGTGCCATCAGTGATGGACAGAGTGTGCCCCAGTACTTC. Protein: CAISDGQSVPQYF.

The CDR3 here is CASSLGLAVDTGELFF. CDR3 coding DNA: TGTGCCAGCAGCTTGGGACTAGCGGTTGACACCGGGGAGCTGTTTTTT. The gene calls are TRBV5-8 and TRBJ2-2; 9 nucleotides align to TRBD2. The CDR3 extends over 16 amino acids. Per the germline V gene, CDR1 is SGHTS and CDR2 is YDEGEE. V was clipped by 0 bases and J by 3 bases; unmatched bases: 3.

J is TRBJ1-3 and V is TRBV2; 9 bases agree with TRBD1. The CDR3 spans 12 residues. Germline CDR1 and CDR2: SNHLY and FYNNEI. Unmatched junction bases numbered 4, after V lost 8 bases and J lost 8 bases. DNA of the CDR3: TGTGCCAGCCGGGACAGGGCGGACACCATATATTTT. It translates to CASRDRADTIYF.